What follows are 9 T cell receptor beta chains derived from one specimen sequenced in a study of T cell responses to AZD1222 COVID-19 vaccine. Sequenced by immunoSEQ multiplex PCR; TCRdb stores in-frame clones only, minus some. Altogether 95,000 to 150,000 clones are present, about 90% being singletons, with the ten largest covering 7.5% to 9.5%. The sequencing here drew on peripheral blood, taken on day 0 of AZD1222 vaccination. Every receptor here comes from an adult in good health.

The V call is TRBV6-2 or TRBV6-3, the J call TRBJ2-7; 10 positions agree with TRBD2. CDR3 length: 14 residues. V was clipped by 5 bases and J by 6 bases; unmatched bases: 7. Germline V gene data show CDR1 as MNHEY and CDR2 as SVGEGT. Here the CDR3 reads CASSPLAGVGEQYF. The CDR3 DNA follows: TGTGCCAGCAGTCCGCTAGCGGGAGTTGGCGAGCAGTACTTC.

The chain joins TRBV24-1 to TRBJ1-2; 8 nucleotides align to TRBD1. J lost 8 bases, V lost 4 bases, and 5 bases had no gene match. Germline values: CDR1 KGHDR, CDR2 SFDVKD. The CDR3 spans 13 residues. The CDR3 region has the DNA TGTGCCACCAGTGAGCGGACAGGGCACGGCTACACCTTC. Its protein product is CATSERTGHGYTF.

A single count supports this clone. This chain uses TRBV19 with TRBJ1-1; D is undetermined. Trimming left V 10 bases short and J 6 bases short, with 15 bases between. The CDR3 loop spans 12 amino acids. Per germline, CDR1 LNHDA and CDR2 SQIVND (reference sequence). The CDR3 DNA reads as TGTGCCACCCTCCGGCGAGGCGCTGAAGCTTTCTTT. It is translated as CATLRRGAEAFF.

This CDR3 reads CASSLATEDTGELFF. CDR3 DNA: TGTGCCAGCAGCTTAGCGACAGAGGACACCGGGGAGCTGTTTTTT. The chain uses TRBV11-3 and TRBJ2-2; D possibly corresponds to TRBD1 (5 bases). V was trimmed by 1 base and J by 3 bases, leaving 9 bases between them. CDR1 is SGHNT and CDR2 is YENEEA in the germline V gene. This CDR3 is built from 15 residues. The whole variable domain, remainder taken from reference TRBV11-3 and TRBJ2-2, is EAGVVQSPRYKIIEKKQPVAFWCNPISGHNTLYWYLQNLGQGPELLIRYENEEAVDDSQLPKDRFSAERLKGVDSTLKIQPAELGDSAVYLCASSLATEDTGELFFGEGSRLTVL.

V is TRBV5-1 and J is TRBJ2-1; D might be TRBD1 (5 bases). V was shortened by 0 bases and J by 0 bases, with 16 bases between the two germline ends. The CDR3 loop spans 18 amino acids. Germline V gene data show CDR1 as SGHRS and CDR2 as YFSETQ. The CDR3 loop reads CASSLGSRVRSSYNEQFF. For the CDR3, the DNA is TGCGCCAGCAGCTTGGGCAGCAGGGTCCGGAGCTCCTACAATGAGCAGTTCTTC.

This chain links TRBV5-1 with TRBJ2-7, with 9 bases fitting TRBD1. CDR1 is SGHRS, CDR2 YFSETQ, per germline. V shed 6 bases and J 5 bases; nucleotides not matched to a gene: 12. The CDR3 is made up of 15 amino acids. CDR3 DNA: TGCGCCAGCACCATTGACAGGGGGTGGCTCGACGAGCAGTACTTC. Its translation: CASTIDRGWLDEQYF.

V usage is TRBV7-9 and J usage is TRBJ1-2; no firm D call. Germline values: CDR1 SEHNR, CDR2 FQNEAQ (reference sequence). This CDR3 has 15 amino acids. Trimming left V 5 bases short and J 4 bases short, with 17 bases between. This chain's CDR3 is CASSRAQALLYGYTF. CDR3 bases: TGTGCCAGCAGCCGAGCCCAGGCCTTACTCTATGGCTACACCTTC.

The J gene is TRBJ1-1, the V gene TRBV28, with D unresolved. Trimming pared 6 bases from V and 7 bases from J, leaving 9 bases between. Germline V gene lookup returns CDR1 MDHEN and CDR2 SYDVKM. This CDR3 is 11 amino acids long. The CDR3 protein is CASRQRNEAFF. DNA for the CDR3: TGTGCCAGCAGACAGCGTAATGAAGCTTTCTTT.

V is TRBV5-1 and J is TRBJ2-7; 9 positions match TRBD2. The CDR3 is 14 amino acids. J gave up 4 bases and V 5 bases, and 7 bases lay outside the gene matches. Germline V gene sequence: CDR1 SGHRS, CDR2 YFSETQ. CDR3 in amino acids: CASRQGLAGYEQYF. The CDR3 DNA reads TGCGCCAGCAGACAGGGACTAGCAGGGTACGAGCAGTACTTC.